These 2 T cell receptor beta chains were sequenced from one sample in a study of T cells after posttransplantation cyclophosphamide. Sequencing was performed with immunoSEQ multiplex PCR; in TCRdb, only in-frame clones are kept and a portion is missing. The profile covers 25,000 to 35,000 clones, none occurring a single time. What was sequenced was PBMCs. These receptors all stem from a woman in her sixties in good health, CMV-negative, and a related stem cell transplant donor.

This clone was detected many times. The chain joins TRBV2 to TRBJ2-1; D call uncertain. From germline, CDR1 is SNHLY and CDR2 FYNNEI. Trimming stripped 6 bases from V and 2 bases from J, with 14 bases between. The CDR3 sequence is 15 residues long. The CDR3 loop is CASSQTWSTYNEQFF. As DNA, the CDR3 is TGTGCCAGCAGCCAGACTTGGAGCACCTACAATGAGCAGTTCTTC.

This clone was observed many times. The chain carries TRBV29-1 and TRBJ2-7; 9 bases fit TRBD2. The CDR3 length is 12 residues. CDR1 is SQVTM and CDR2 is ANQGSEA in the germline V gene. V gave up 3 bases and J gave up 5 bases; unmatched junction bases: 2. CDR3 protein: CSVDSGGNEQYF. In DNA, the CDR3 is TGCAGCGTTGACAGCGGGGGGAACGAGCAGTACTTC.